The 17 T cell receptor beta chains in this list originate from one sample, sequenced in a study of blood T cell repertoires in COVID-19 (dated by TCRdb to the early 2020s). The protocol used for the library was the immunoSEQ multiplex PCR assay. The clones in this table, taken by TCRdb from immuneACCESS, are in-frame only. Not every clone is retained; where verified, under half of the shortfall comes from an unresolved V gene, and the cause of the rest is unknown. Here the sample has about 220,000 clones; approximately 80% occur a single time. 15% to 20% of the sample rests with the top ten. Sequencing was carried out using peripheral blood. Receptors originate from a man aged 25-40 years with active or convalescent COVID-19.

The sample holds one count of this clone. The rearrangement joins TRBV5-4 to TRBJ2-3; D gene ambiguous. The CDR3 is made up of 14 amino acids. V dropped 0 bases and J dropped 0 bases, with 5 bases sitting between them. Germline CDR1 is SGHNT and CDR2 is YYREEE (reference sequence). The CDR3 here is CASSLATSTDTQYF. The CDR3 coding sequence is TGTGCCAGCAGCTTGGCGACTAGCACAGATACGCAGTATTTT.

The chain couples TRBV5-8 to TRBJ2-2; 7 bases agree with TRBD1. This CDR3 comprises 15 residues. Germline V gene lookup returns CDR1 SGHTS and CDR2 YDEGEE. With V trimmed by 6 bases and J by 5 bases, 10 bases remained unmatched. The CDR3 nucleotides are TGTGCCAGCATCCTCAGGCAGGGGGTTACCGGGGAGCTGTTTTTT. This translates into CASILRQGVTGELFF. Based on the CDR3 plus reference TRBV5-8 and TRBJ2-2, the full variable domain is EAGVTQSPTHLIKTRGQQATLRCSPISGHTSVYWYQQALGLGLQFLLWYDEGEERNRGNFPPRFSGRQFPNYSSELNVNALELEDSALYLCASILRQGVTGELFFGEGSRLTVL.

This chain joins TRBV2 and TRBJ1-1; D is ambiguous. CDR3 size: 13 residues. Trimming left V 7 bases short and J 0 bases short, with 9 bases between. Germline lookup yields CDR1 SNHLY and CDR2 FYNNEI. The CDR3 reads CASKRELNTEAFF. CDR3 coding DNA: TGTGCCAGCAAGAGGGAGTTGAACACTGAAGCTTTCTTT.

The chain combines TRBV12-3 or TRBV12-4 with TRBJ1-5; D might be TRBD1 (6 bases). Trimming cost V 6 bases and J 7 bases, with 10 bases left between them. The CDR3 has 12 residues. CDR3 protein: CASRQGEQPQHF. Here the CDR3 DNA reads TGTGCCAGCAGACAGGGAGAACAGCCCCAGCATTTT.

The CDR3, as DNA: TGTGCCATCAGCCGGGACAGGCTGAATGAAAAACTGTTTTTT. Translated: CAISRDRLNEKLFF. The chain links TRBV10-3 to TRBJ1-4, with 8 bases matching TRBD1. The CDR3 has 14 amino acids. Germline CDR1 ENHRY, CDR2 SYGVKD. V lost 6 bases to trimming and J lost 5 bases; unmatched junction nucleotides: 5.

This clone occurred a few times. This chain uses TRBV7-9 with TRBJ1-6; D perhaps matches TRBD1 (6 bases). CDR1 SEHNR and CDR2 FQNEAQ come from the germline V gene (reference sequence). The ends were cut back, 2 bases at V and 9 bases at J, with 11 bases in the middle. The CDR3 runs to 14 residues. The CDR3 protein is CASSLSGGRSPLHF. The CDR3 DNA reads as TGTGCCAGCAGCTTATCGGGGGGCCGTTCACCCCTCCACTTT.

The chain employs TRBV11-3 and TRBJ1-3; perhaps TRBD1 as D (6 bases). V shed 6 bases and J shed 0 bases, with 12 bases lying between them. This CDR3 spans 15 amino acids. Per the germline V gene, CDR1 is SGHNT and CDR2 is YENEEA. CDR3 region: CASSPGGFSGNTIYF. In DNA form, the CDR3 reads TGTGCCAGCAGTCCGGGGGGCTTCTCTGGAAACACCATATATTTT. The variable domain in full, with the rest retrieved from reference TRBV11-3 and TRBJ1-3, is EAGVVQSPRYKIIEKKQPVAFWCNPISGHNTLYWYLQNLGQGPELLIRYENEEAVDDSQLPKDRFSAERLKGVDSTLKIQPAELGDSAVYLCASSPGGFSGNTIYFGEGSWLTVV.

This chain links TRBV7-2 with TRBJ2-7; 9 bases match TRBD2. Trimming removed 0 bases from V and 5 bases from J; junction bases left unmatched: 8. Germline V gives CDR1 SGHTA, CDR2 FQGNSA. There are 16 residues in the CDR3. The CDR3 spells CASSLARRGGRNEQYF. The CDR3, as DNA: TGTGCCAGCAGCTTAGCGCGGCGGGGGGGGAGGAACGAGCAGTACTTC. Filled out from reference TRBV7-2 and TRBJ2-7, the complete variable domain reads GAGVSQSPSNKVTEKGKDVELRCDPISGHTALYWYRQSLGQGLEFLIYFQGNSAPDKSGLPSDRFSAERTGGSVSTLTIQRTQQEDSAVYLCASSLARRGGRNEQYFGPGTRLTVT.

V usage is TRBV2 and J usage is TRBJ1-5; D ambiguous. The CDR3 has 13 residues. The germline CDR1 and CDR2 sequences are SNHLY and FYNNEI. Trimming took off 6 bases at V and 6 bases at J, with 12 bases between the two ends. The CDR3 nucleotides read TGTGCCAGCAGCAAGACGGGAGTTCAGCCCCAGCATTTT. Its translation: CASSKTGVQPQHF.

The chain carries TRBV4-3 and TRBJ1-1, with 8 bases fitting TRBD1. The CDR3 is made up of 14 amino acids. The trim removed 7 bases at V and 8 bases at J, leaving 12 bases unmatched. Germline V lookup: CDR1 LGHNA, CDR2 YSLEER. DNA for the CDR3: TGCGCCAGCACCTCGCAGGGGGCTACAACCGAAGCTTTCTTT. Encoded protein: CASTSQGATTEAFF.

V is TRBV9 and J is TRBJ1-2; D gene unclear. Trimming pared 3 bases from V and 8 bases from J, leaving 11 bases between. The germline V gene encodes CDR1 SGDLS and CDR2 YYNGEE. CDR3 size: 12 residues. The CDR3 region has the DNA TGTGCCAGCAGCGCGCTGAGGGCCGGCTACACCTTC. Amino acid sequence: CASSALRAGYTF.

This clone occurred a few times. The J gene is TRBJ2-3, the V gene TRBV6-2 or TRBV6-3; 12 bases map to TRBD2. Trimming removed 6 bases from V and 13 bases from J; junction bases left unmatched: 5. Per germline, CDR1 MNHEY and CDR2 SVGEGT. CDR3 length: 12 residues. The CDR3, as DNA: TGTGCCAGCAGCCAGACTAGCGGGGGCGAGTATTTT. Amino acids: CASSQTSGGEYF.

This chain joins TRBV5-6 and TRBJ1-4; 7 nucleotides match TRBD1. The CDR3 consists of 14 residues. Per the germline V gene, CDR1 is SGHDT and CDR2 is YYEEEE. V trimming: 4 bases; J trimming: 8 bases; junction bases outside the gene matches: 8. As DNA, the CDR3 is TGTGCCAGCAGCCACCCGACCAGGGGGGAAAAACTGTTTTTT. Translated: CASSHPTRGEKLFF.

The chain couples TRBV28 to TRBJ2-7, with 7 bases aligning to TRBD2. V shed 3 bases, J shed 6 bases, and the junction held 2 bases outside the gene matches. This CDR3 comprises 12 residues. CDR1 is MDHEN and CDR2 is SYDVKM in the germline V gene. CDR3 residues: CASSLWGGEQYF. CDR3 bases: TGTGCCAGCAGTTTGTGGGGGGGCGAGCAGTACTTC.

The count of this clone is one. This rearrangement joins TRBV5-1 to TRBJ1-6; no clear D gene. CDR1 is SGHRS, CDR2 YFSETQ, per germline. This CDR3 comprises 15 residues. The ends were cut back, 2 bases at V and 1 base at J, with 7 bases in the middle. CDR3 protein: CASSLAASYNSPLHF. CDR3 nucleotides: TGCGCCAGCAGCTTAGCGGCGTCCTATAATTCACCCCTCCACTTT.

Only one count was recorded for this clone. The chain has TRBV4-1 and TRBJ2-4, with a weak D call TRBD1 (6 bases). Germline CDR1 and CDR2: MGHRA and YSYEKL. Trimming removed 2 bases at V and 8 bases at J, with 19 bases between. The CDR3 extends over 16 amino acids. The chain's CDR3 is CASSQLGQRSADIQYF. CDR3 nucleotide sequence: TGCGCCAGCAGCCAATTAGGACAGAGGTCGGCAGACATTCAGTACTTC.

The J gene is TRBJ1-4, the V gene TRBV11-2; no reliable D call. Germline lookup yields CDR1 SGHAT and CDR2 FQNNGV. The V end lost 8 bases, the J end lost 0 bases, and 16 bases lay between the germline ends. This CDR3 comprises 16 residues. The CDR3, as DNA: TGTGCCAGCTCAAACAGCAAACTTGCAACTAATGAAAAACTGTTTTTT. This translates into CASSNSKLATNEKLFF.